What follows describes a single TCR beta chain. Methods used by the authors: Estimates of nucleated cell counts were drawn from the amplification of reference gene primers. Using immunoSEQ multiplex PCR, the repertoire was profiled, and TCRdb retains in-frame clones only, with some absent. That table gives V, J and clone size, and the DNA gave D and trimming. The data show 150,000 or so clones, 70% to 90% seen once. These data come from a study of blood T cell repertoires in COVID-19. V lost 1 base and J lost 3; bases outside the gene matches: 4. Germline-derived CDR1 and CDR2 are SGHTA and FQGNSA. The CDR3 covers 15 residues.

The material sequenced was PBMCs or T cells enriched from blood (not recorded which). This TCR came from a woman between 50 and 59 years old who had recovered from COVID-19. The V gene is TRBV7-2, the J gene TRBJ2-7; 9 bases fit TRBD2. In DNA form, the CDR3 reads TGTGCCAGCAGCTTAGGCGGGGGGGCCGTCTACGAGCAGTACGTC. Encoded protein: CASSLGGGAVYEQYV.